These 26 T cell receptor beta chains share one sample of origin, sequenced in a study of blood T cell repertoires in COVID-19. Sequencing used immunoSEQ multiplex PCR; TCRdb keeps in-frame clones, though not all of them. The repertoire holds around 300,000 clones, roughly nine tenths seen once, with 1.9% in the top ten. Material: PBMCs or T cells enriched from blood (not recorded which). The source is a woman between 55 and 75 years old who had recovered from COVID-19.

This clone was counted only a few times. The CDR3 protein is CAWSVGSGYNQPQHF. The CDR3 nucleotides read TGTGCCTGGAGTGTAGGCAGCGGATACAATCAGCCCCAGCATTTT. J is TRBJ1-5 and V is TRBV30; D ambiguous. Trimming took off 0 bases at V and 3 bases at J, with 12 bases between the two ends. The CDR3 is 15 residues long. Germline CDR1 GTSNPN, CDR2 SVGIG (reference sequence).

The chain is built from TRBV29-1 and TRBJ1-1; unclear D gene. V was trimmed by 4 bases and J by 4 bases, leaving 13 bases between them. The CDR3 length is 13 residues. Germline lookup yields CDR1 SQVTM and CDR2 ANQGSEA. CDR3 sequence: CSVVQLVGTEAFF. The CDR3 DNA follows: TGCAGCGTTGTTCAACTAGTGGGCACTGAAGCTTTCTTT. The entire variable domain, with the rest obtained from reference TRBV29-1 and TRBJ1-1, is as follows: SAVISQKPSRDICQRGTSLTIQCQVDSQVTMMFWYRQQPGQSLTLIATANQGSEATYESGFVIDKFPISRPNLTFSTLTVSNMSPEDSSIYLCSVVQLVGTEAFFGQGTRLTVV.

The genes are TRBV6-5 and TRBJ1-4, with D possibly matching TRBD1 (6 bases). Germline V gene sequence: CDR1 MNHEY, CDR2 SVGAGI. V shed 6 bases and J shed 6 bases, with 14 bases lying between them. The CDR3 totals 14 residues. The chain's CDR3 is CASSRGGGDEKLFF. The CDR3 DNA is TGTGCCAGCAGCCGGGGGGGCGGGGATGAAAAACTGTTTTTT.

The J gene is TRBJ2-7, the V gene TRBV7-6; TRBD2 matches at 11 bases. Trimming cost V 5 bases and J 8 bases; bases outside gene matches: 11. CDR1 is SGHVS, CDR2 FNYEAQ, per germline. CDR3 length equals 15 residues. The CDR3 here is CASSKLAGAYVQQYF. The CDR3 DNA sequence: TGTGCCAGCAGCAAACTAGCGGGGGCCTACGTCCAGCAGTACTTC. The full variable domain, rest sourced from reference TRBV7-6 and TRBJ2-7, is GAGVSQSPRYKVTKRGQDVALRCDPISGHVSLYWYRQALGQGPEFLTYFNYEAQQDKSGLPNDRFSAERPEGSISTLTIQRTEQRDSAMYRCASSKLAGAYVQQYFGPGTRLTVT.

The chain employs TRBV2 and TRBJ1-2; 10 bases are shared with TRBD1. Germline V gene data show CDR1 as SNHLY and CDR2 as FYNNEI. After removal of 6 bases from V and 3 bases from J, the junction contained 4 bases not matched to a gene. CDR3 length: 14 amino acids. CDR3 nucleotide sequence: TGTGCCAGCAGGACAGGGGGCGCTTACTATGGCTACACCTTC. Protein sequence: CASRTGGAYYGYTF. The full variable domain, rest sourced from reference TRBV2 and TRBJ1-2, is EPEVTQTPSHQVTQMGQEVILRCVPISNHLYFYWYRQILGQKVEFLVSFYNNEISEKSEIFDDQFSVERPDGSNFTLKIRSTKLEDSAMYFCASRTGGAYYGYTFGSGTRLTVV.

The genes are TRBV4-1 and TRBJ2-3, with unresolved D. Per germline, CDR1 MGHRA and CDR2 YSYEKL. Deletions cut 0 bases from V and 3 bases from J, with 4 bases between. There are 13 residues in the CDR3. CDR3: CASSQEQTDTQYF. As DNA, the CDR3 is TGCGCCAGCAGCCAAGAACAAACAGATACGCAGTATTTT.

The rearrangement joins TRBV29-1 to TRBJ1-2; D gene unclear. The CDR3 runs to 11 residues. From germline, CDR1 is SQVTM and CDR2 ANQGSEA. Trimming shortened V by 7 bases and J by 2 bases, and 8 bases separated the two germline ends. The CDR3 coding sequence is TGCAGCGCATACGGGAACTATGGCTACACCTTC. It is translated as CSAYGNYGYTF.

This chain joins TRBV28 and TRBJ2-5; 8 bases map to TRBD2. This CDR3 is built from 15 residues. V gave up 3 bases and J gave up 5 bases; unmatched junction bases: 8. The germline CDR1 and CDR2 sequences are MDHEN and SYDVKM. CDR3 nucleotides: TGTGCCAGCAGTTTCGGCGGGGGGCGATGGGAGACCCAGTACTTC. This sequence encodes CASSFGGGRWETQYF.

CDR3 bases: TGCGCCAGCAGAGAGCGGGGGGCAGGGGAGACCCAGTACTTC. Translating gives CASRERGAGETQYF. This sequence joins TRBV5-1 and TRBJ2-5, with 9 bases that match TRBD2. Losses at the gene ends were 5 bases for V and 5 bases for J; bases not matched to a gene: 7. Germline-derived CDR1 and CDR2 are SGHRS and YFSETQ. This CDR3 has 14 residues.

This clone was detected once. The genes are TRBV6-6 and TRBJ1-5; a weak D match, TRBD1 (5 bases). The V gene's germline CDR1 is MNHNY and CDR2 SVGAGI (reference sequence). V lost 8 bases and J 2 bases, leaving 16 bases between the germline ends. The length of the CDR3 is 15 residues. CDR3 region: CASGAGTAGNQPQHF. Here the CDR3 DNA reads TGTGCCAGCGGCGCGGGGACGGCTGGCAATCAGCCCCAGCATTTT.

The gene calls are TRBV2 and TRBJ2-2, with 11 bases lining up with TRBD2. The CDR3 covers 15 residues. V was pared by 8 bases and J by 4 bases, with 6 bases of the junction left unmatched. Germline V CDR1 and CDR2: SNHLY, FYNNEI. CDR3 region: CASSLAGEGTGELFF. DNA for the CDR3: TGTGCCAGCTCACTAGCGGGAGAGGGCACCGGGGAGCTGTTTTTT.

V gene TRBV24-1 combines with J gene TRBJ1-1; tentatively, D is TRBD1 (6 bases). The CDR3 extends over 13 amino acids. Germline CDR1 and CDR2: KGHDR and SFDVKD. V lost 6 bases to trimming and J lost 7 bases, with 14 bases between them. The CDR3 reads CATSNSGEGEAFF. CDR3 bases: TGTGCCACCAGTAATTCAGGGGAAGGTGAAGCTTTCTTT.

The V gene is TRBV27, the J gene TRBJ1-6; 9 bases align to TRBD1. The CDR3 has 16 amino acids. CDR1 and CDR2 from the germline V gene are MNHEY and SMNVEV (reference sequence). Trimming cost V 2 bases and J 9 bases; bases outside gene matches: 8. CDR3 coding DNA: TGTGCCAGCAGTTTAAAGGTCGGGACAGGGACTTCACCCCTCCACTTT. Amino acids: CASSLKVGTGTSPLHF.

The CDR3 DNA reads as TGTGCCAGCACCTTAACGGGAAGCAATGAAAAACTGTTTTTT. Residues: CASTLTGSNEKLFF. This chain connects TRBV5-5 to TRBJ1-4; D unresolved. In germline, CDR1 is SGHKS, CDR2 YYEKEE (reference sequence). Trimming removed 6 bases at V and 5 bases at J, with 14 bases between. This CDR3 has 14 amino acids.

The chain combines TRBV6-1 with TRBJ2-7; 9 bases align to TRBD1. V lost 2 bases to trimming and J lost 6 bases; unmatched junction nucleotides: 8. CDR1 is MNHNS and CDR2 is SASEGT in the germline V gene. The CDR3 has 15 amino acids. CDR3 DNA: TGTGCCAGCAGTGAATTCGGGACAGGGAGGGTCGAGCAGTACTTC. Translating gives CASSEFGTGRVEQYF.

A few counts support this clone. This chain links TRBV13 with TRBJ1-4, with 7 bases that match TRBD1. Germline loops: CDR1 PRHDT, CDR2 FYEKMQ (reference sequence). The junction had 10 bases not matched to a gene; V was cut back by 4 bases and J by 8 bases. This CDR3 is built from 15 residues. The CDR3 here is CASSSAQGELEKLFF. CDR3 nucleotide sequence: TGTGCCAGCAGCTCAGCCCAGGGGGAGCTAGAAAAACTGTTTTTT.

The V and J genes are TRBV5-1 and TRBJ2-3; D gene unclear. The CDR3 consists of 13 residues. V was shortened by 0 bases and J by 2 bases, with 4 bases between the two germline ends. Germline CDR1 and CDR2: SGHRS and YFSETQ. DNA of the CDR3: TGCGCCAGCAGCTTGGACAACACAGATACGCAGTATTTT. Translation gives CASSLDNTDTQYF.

The chain joins TRBV12-3 or TRBV12-4 to TRBJ2-3; D remains unclear. V was cut by 8 bases and J by 6 bases, with 12 bases left in between. This CDR3 has 12 amino acids. The CDR3 region has the DNA TGTGCCAGCGCGGCCCTTGGGGATACGCAGTATTTT. Translating it yields CASAALGDTQYF.

V and J are TRBV7-3 and TRBJ1-1; 7 bases are shared with TRBD1. The CDR3 totals 17 residues. V trimming: 6 bases; J trimming: 0 bases; junction bases outside the gene matches: 13. Germline lookup yields CDR1 SGHTA and CDR2 FQGTGA. The CDR3 nucleotides read TGTGCCAGCAGGTCCGTTGCGACAGGGCCTATGAACACTGAAGCTTTCTTT. Protein sequence: CASRSVATGPMNTEAFF.

J is TRBJ1-6 and V is TRBV27, with TRBD1 identical over 7 bases. This CDR3 has 13 residues. Looked up from germline, CDR1 is MNHEY and CDR2 is SMNVEV (reference sequence). Trimming took 7 bases from V and 4 from J; bases not matched to a gene: 1. DNA of the CDR3: TGTGCCAGCAAGGGGGCGTATAATTCACCCCTCCACTTT. This gives the protein CASKGAYNSPLHF.

V and J are TRBV10-1 and TRBJ1-1; D is unresolved. The CDR3 is made up of 13 amino acids. Between the trimmed V and J ends, which lost 5 bases and 1 base, there was a span of 8 bases. Germline assignment: CDR1 WNHNN and CDR2 SYGVQD (reference sequence). The CDR3 is CASSHGGNTEAFF. In nucleotides, the CDR3 is TGCGCCAGCAGTCACGGAGGGAACACTGAAGCTTTCTTT.

This rearrangement joins TRBV5-6 to TRBJ2-3, with a weak D call TRBD1 (7 bases). Germline CDR1 SGHDT, CDR2 YYEEEE. The CDR3 consists of 16 residues. V lost 3 bases and J 1 base, leaving 15 bases between the germline ends. The CDR3 coding sequence is TGTGCCAGCAGCTCAGGTTGGAGGGGGCGCACAGATACGCAGTATTTT. Its protein is CASSSGWRGRTDTQYF.

This chain links TRBV19 with TRBJ2-1; 11 positions match TRBD2. CDR1 is LNHDA and CDR2 is SQIVND in the germline V gene (reference sequence). The CDR3 is 17 amino acids. V trimming: 8 bases; J trimming: 0 bases; junction bases outside the gene matches: 9. The CDR3 region is CASSTPSGGSSYNEQFF. In DNA, the CDR3 is TGTGCCAGTTCAACCCCTAGCGGGGGGAGCTCCTACAATGAGCAGTTCTTC.

V is TRBV7-8 and J is TRBJ2-7; TRBD2 agrees at 10 bases. The CDR3 loop spans 16 amino acids. V shed 4 bases and J 0 bases; nucleotides not matched to a gene: 6. Germline loops: CDR1 SGHVS, CDR2 FQNEAQ. The CDR3 here is CASSSYSGGSSYEQYF. The CDR3 region has the DNA TGTGCCAGCAGCTCCTATAGCGGGGGGAGCTCCTACGAGCAGTACTTC.

The rearrangement links TRBV24-1 to TRBJ2-1; 13 nucleotides line up with TRBD2. J gave up 13 bases and V 1 base, and 3 bases lay outside the gene matches. Germline CDR1 is KGHDR and CDR2 is SFDVKD. The CDR3 consists of 14 residues. CDR3 bases: TGTGCCACCAGTGATTTACTAGCGGGAGGGGTTCAGTTCTTC. This sequence encodes CATSDLLAGGVQFF.

The chain links TRBV21-1 to TRBJ2-1; TRBD2 reflects the table's D call only, with no check against the DNA. TRBV21-1 is a recognized pseudogene. The CDR3 length is 15 residues. CDR3 sequence: CASSPDLRETNEQFF. Here the CDR3 DNA reads TGTGCCAGCAGCCCCGATCTGCGGGAGACCAATGAGCAGTTCTTC.